Below, one T cell receptor (beta chain) is given with its context. Antigen specificity is unknown. The record originates from a study of cytomegalovirus exposure and HLA in healthy donors. CDR1 is MNHEY and CDR2 is SVGAGI in the germline V gene. The CDR3 runs 15 residues. Trimming took 3 bases from V and 1 from J, leaving 12 bases between them. Study conclusions and caveats: An analysis was carried out later, and it reportedly showed fewer N-insertions in an Asian-associated ancestry cluster than the approximately 670-donor mean. Within an earlier analysis, most TCR beta V segments proved productive either about 87% or about 30% of the time. Investigators reported 150 to 200 TCR beta chains as tied to cytomegalovirus.

With 60 Vbeta and 13 Jbeta primers, the PCR was carried out. Repertoires were generated with immunoSEQ multiplex PCR, while TCRdb's copy carries only in-frame clones and drops some. This sample contains 70,000 or so clones. The receptor's source is a female donor in good health and CMV-seropositive. Source material: PBMCs. The genes are TRBV6-5 and TRBJ1-1; possible D gene TRBD1, 5 bases. This CDR3 is CASSYNRRGNTEAFF. CDR3 nucleotides: TGTGCCAGCAGTTATAACAGGCGAGGGAACACTGAAGCTTTCTTT.